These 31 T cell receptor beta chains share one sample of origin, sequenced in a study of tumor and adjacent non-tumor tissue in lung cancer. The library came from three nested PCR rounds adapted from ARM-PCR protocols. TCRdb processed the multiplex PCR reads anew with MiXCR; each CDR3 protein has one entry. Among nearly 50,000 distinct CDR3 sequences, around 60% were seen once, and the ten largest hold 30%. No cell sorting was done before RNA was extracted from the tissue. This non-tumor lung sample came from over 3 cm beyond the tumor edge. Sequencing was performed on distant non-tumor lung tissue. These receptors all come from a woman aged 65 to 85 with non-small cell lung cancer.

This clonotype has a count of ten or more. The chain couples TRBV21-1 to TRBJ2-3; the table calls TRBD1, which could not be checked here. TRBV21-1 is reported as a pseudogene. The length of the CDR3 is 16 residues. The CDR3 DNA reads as TGTGCCAGCAACCTTCCACAGGGGCGCTGGGCAGATACGCAGTATTTT. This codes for CASNLPQGRWADTQYF.

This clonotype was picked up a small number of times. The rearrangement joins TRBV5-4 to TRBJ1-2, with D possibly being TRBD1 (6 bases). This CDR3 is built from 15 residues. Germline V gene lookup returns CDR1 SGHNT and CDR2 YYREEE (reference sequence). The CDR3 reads CASCLGGPGVAGYTF. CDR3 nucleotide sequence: TGTGCTAGCTGCTTGGGGGGGCCAGGAGTGGCTGGCTACACCTTC.

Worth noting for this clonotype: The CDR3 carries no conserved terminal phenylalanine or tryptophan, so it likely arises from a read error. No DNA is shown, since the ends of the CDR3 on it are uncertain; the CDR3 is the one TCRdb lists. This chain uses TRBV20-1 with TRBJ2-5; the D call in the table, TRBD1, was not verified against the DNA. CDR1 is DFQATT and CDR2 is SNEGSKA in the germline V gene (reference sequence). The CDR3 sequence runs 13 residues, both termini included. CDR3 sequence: CSAITGRGETQCL.

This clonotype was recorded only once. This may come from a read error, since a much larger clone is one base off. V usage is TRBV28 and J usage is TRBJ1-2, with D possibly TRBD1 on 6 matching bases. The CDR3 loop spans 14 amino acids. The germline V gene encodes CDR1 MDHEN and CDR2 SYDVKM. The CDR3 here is CVSSNLQGYYGYTF. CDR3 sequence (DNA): TGTGTCAGCAGTAACTTACAGGGATACTATGGCTACACCTTC.

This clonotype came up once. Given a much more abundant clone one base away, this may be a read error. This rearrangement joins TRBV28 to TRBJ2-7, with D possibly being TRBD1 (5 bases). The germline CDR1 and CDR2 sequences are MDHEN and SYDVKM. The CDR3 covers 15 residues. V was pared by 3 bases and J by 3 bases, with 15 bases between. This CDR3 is CASSFLTEDDYEQYF. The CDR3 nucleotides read TGTGCCAGCAGTTTTTTGACAGAAGACGACTACGAGCAGTACTTC.

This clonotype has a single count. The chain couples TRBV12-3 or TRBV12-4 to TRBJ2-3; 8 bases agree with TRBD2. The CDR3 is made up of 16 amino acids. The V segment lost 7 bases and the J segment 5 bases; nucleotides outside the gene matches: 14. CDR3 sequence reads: CASITIGRAIIDTQYF. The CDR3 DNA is TGTGCCAGCATTACCATCGGGAGGGCCATCATAGATACGCAGTATTTT.

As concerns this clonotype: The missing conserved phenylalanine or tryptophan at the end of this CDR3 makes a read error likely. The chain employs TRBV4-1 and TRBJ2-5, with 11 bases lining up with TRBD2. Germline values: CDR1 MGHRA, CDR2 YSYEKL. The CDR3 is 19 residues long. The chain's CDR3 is CASSHPGVAGGPGQEAQYL. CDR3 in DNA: TGCGCCAGCAGCCATCCGGGAGTAGCGGGAGGGCCGGGGCAAGAGGCCCAGTACCTC.

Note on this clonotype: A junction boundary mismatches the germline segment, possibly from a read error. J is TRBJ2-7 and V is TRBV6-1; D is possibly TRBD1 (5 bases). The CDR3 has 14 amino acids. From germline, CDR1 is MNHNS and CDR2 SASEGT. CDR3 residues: CASSESFAGYEQYF. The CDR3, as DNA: TGCGCCAGCAGTGAAAGTTTCGCAGGGTACGAGCAGTACTTC.

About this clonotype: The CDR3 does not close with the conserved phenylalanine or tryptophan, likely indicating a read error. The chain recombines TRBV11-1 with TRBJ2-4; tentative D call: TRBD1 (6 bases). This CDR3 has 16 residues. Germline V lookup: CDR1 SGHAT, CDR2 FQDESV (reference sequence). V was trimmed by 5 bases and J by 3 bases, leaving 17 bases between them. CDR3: CASSPSDRLVKNIQYL. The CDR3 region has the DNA TGTGCCAGCAGCCCAAGCGACAGGCTAGTCAAAAACATTCAGTACTTA.

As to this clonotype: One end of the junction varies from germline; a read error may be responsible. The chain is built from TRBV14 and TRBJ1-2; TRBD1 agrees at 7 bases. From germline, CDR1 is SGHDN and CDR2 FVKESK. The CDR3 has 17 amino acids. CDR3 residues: CVSGQDRVGTIFYGYTF. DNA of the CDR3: TGTGTCAGCGGTCAAGACAGGGTCGGGACAATTTTCTATGGCTACACCTTC.

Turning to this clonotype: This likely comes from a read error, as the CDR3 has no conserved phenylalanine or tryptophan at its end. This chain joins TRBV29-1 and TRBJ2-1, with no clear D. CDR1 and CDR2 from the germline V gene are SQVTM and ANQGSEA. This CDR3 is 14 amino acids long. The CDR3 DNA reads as TGCAGCGTCGAGCCCGGTTTTACCAACAATGAACAGTTCTTA. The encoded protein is CSVEPGFTNNEQFL.

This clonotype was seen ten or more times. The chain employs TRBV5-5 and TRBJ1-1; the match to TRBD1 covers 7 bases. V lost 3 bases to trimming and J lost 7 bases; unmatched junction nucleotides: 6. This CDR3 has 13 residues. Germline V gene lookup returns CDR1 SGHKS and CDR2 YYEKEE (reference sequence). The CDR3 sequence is CASSWGTANEAFF. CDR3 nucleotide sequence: TGTGCCAGCAGCTGGGGGACAGCTAATGAAGCTTTCTTT.

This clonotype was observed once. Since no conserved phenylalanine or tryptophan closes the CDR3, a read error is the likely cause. The CDR3 region has the DNA TGTGTCAGTAGCTATACTAGCGCGAGCGTCTACGAGCAGTACCTC. Residues: CVSSYTSASVYEQYL. J is TRBJ2-7 and V is TRBV5-5; 7 nucleotides match TRBD2. The CDR3 consists of 15 residues. Germline V gene sequence: CDR1 SGHKS, CDR2 YYEKEE (reference sequence).

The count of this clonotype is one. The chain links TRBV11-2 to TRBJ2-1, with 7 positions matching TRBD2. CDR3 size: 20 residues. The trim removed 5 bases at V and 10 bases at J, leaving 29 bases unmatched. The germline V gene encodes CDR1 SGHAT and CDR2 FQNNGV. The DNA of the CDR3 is TGTGCCAGCAGCAAAGGGACTATCGGGAGCCCACGTGATGTAACCAACGAGCAGTTCTTC. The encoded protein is CASSKGTIGSPRDVTNEQFF.

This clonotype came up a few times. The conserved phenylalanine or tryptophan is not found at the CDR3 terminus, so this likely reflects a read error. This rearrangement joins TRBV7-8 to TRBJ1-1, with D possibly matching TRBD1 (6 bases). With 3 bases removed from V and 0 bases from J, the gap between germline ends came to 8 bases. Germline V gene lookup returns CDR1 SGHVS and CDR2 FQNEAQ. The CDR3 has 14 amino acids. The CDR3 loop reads CASSFGQLNTEAFL. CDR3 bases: TGTGCCAGCAGCTTTGGACAGCTGAACACTGAAGCTTTCCTT.

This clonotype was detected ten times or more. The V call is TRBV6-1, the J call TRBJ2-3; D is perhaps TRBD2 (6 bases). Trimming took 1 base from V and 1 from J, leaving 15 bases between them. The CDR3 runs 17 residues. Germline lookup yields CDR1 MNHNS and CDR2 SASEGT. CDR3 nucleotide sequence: TGTGCCAGCAGTGAAGGACTAGGGAAGGCTGGCACAGATACGCAGTATTTT. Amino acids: CASSEGLGKAGTDTQYF.

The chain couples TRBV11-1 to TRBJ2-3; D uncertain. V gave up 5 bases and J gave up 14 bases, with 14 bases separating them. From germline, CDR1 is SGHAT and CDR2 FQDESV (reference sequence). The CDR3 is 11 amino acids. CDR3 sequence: CASSHLLVPYF. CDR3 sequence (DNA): TGTGCCAGCAGCCATCTCCTGGTTCCGTATTTT.

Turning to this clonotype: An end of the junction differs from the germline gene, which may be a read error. The CDR3 loop is CVNSFLPGTAWSNQPQHF. CDR3 in DNA: TGTGTCAACAGCTTCTTACCTGGGACAGCCTGGAGCAATCAGCCCCAGCACTTT. V is TRBV28 and J is TRBJ1-5, with 7 bases aligning to TRBD1. CDR1 is MDHEN, CDR2 SYDVKM, per germline. The CDR3 has 18 amino acids.

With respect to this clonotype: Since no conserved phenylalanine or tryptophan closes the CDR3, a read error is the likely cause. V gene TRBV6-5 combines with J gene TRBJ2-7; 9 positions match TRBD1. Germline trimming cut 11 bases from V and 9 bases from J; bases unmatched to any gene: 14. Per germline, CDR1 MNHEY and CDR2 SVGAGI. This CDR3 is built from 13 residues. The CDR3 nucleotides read TGTGCCGCCACGGGACAGGGTCGCATCGGGCAGTACCTC. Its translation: CAATGQGRIGQYL.

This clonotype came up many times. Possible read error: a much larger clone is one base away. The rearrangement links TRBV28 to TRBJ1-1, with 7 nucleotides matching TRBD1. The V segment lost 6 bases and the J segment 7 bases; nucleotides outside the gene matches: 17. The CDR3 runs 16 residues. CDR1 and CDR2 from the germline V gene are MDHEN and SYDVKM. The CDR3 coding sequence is TGTGCCAGCAGCCGACCGACAGGGACTTCTCACATTGAAGCTTTCTTT. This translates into CASSRPTGTSHIEAFF.

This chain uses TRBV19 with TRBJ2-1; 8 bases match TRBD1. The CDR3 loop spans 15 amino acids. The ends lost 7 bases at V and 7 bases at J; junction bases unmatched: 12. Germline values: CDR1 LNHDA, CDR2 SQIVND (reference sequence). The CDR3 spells CASTSGTGPDNEQFF. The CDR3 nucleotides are TGTGCCAGTACCTCCGGGACAGGACCCGATAATGAGCAGTTCTTC.

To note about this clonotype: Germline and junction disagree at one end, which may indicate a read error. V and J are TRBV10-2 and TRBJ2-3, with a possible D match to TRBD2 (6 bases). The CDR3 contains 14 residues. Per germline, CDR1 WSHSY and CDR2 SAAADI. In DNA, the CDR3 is TGCGCCAGCAGCACAGCGGGCAGCACAGATACGAAGTATTTT. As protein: CASSTAGSTDTKYF.

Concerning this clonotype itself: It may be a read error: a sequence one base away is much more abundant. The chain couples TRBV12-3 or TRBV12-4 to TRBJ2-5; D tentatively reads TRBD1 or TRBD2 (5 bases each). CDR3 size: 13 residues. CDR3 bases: TGTGTCAGCTCCCGGGGCGACCAAGAGACCCAGTACTTC. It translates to CVSSRGDQETQYF.

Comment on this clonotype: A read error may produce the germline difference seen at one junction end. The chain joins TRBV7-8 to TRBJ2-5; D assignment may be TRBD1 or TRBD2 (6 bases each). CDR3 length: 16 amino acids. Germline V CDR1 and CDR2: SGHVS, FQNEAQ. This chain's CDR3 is CTSSLGRGLWEGTQYF. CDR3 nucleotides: TGTACCAGCAGCTTAGGTCGGGGGCTGTGGGAAGGGACCCAGTACTTC.

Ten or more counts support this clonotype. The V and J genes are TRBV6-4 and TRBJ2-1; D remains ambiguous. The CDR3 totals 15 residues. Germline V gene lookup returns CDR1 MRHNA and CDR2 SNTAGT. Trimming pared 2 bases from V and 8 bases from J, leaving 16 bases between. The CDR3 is CASSDPALGIDEQFF. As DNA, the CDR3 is TGTGCCAGCAGTGACCCCGCCTTGGGGATTGATGAGCAGTTCTTC.

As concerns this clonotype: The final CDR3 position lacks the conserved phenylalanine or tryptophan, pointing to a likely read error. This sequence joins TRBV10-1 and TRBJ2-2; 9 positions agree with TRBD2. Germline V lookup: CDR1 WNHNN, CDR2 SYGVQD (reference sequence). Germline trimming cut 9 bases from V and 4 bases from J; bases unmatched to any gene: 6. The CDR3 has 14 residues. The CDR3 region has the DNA TGCGCCAGTAGCGTAGCGGGAGTCACCGGGGAGCTGTTTTCT. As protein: CASSVAGVTGELFS.

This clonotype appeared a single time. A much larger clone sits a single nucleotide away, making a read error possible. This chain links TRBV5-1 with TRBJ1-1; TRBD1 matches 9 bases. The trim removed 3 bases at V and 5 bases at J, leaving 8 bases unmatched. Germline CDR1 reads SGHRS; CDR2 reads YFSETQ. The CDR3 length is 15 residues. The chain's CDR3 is CASSCRTGGSTEAFF. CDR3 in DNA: TGCGCCAGCAGCTGCCGAACAGGGGGCTCTACTGAAGCTTTCTTT.

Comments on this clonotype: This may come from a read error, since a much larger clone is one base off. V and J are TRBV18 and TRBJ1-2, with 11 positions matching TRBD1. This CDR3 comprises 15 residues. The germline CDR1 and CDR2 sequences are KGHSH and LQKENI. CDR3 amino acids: CTSSPAGTGGYGYTF. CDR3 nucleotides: TGTACCAGCTCACCAGCCGGGACAGGGGGCTATGGCTACACCTTC.

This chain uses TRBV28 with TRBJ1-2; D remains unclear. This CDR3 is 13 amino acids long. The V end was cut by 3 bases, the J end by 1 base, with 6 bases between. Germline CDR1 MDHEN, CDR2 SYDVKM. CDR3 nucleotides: TGTGCCAGCAGTTTTAACAATAACTATGGCTACACCTTC. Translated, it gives CASSFNNNYGYTF.

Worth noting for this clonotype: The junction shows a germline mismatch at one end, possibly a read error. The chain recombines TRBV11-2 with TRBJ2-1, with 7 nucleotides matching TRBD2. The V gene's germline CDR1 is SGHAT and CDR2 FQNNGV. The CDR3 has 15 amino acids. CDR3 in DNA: TGTGCCAGCAACTTAGTGGGGGGGTCTAGCCATGAGCAGTTCTTC. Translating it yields CASNLVGGSSHEQFF.

The CDR3 reads CASSRSARRSKISYEQYF. In DNA, the CDR3 is TGTGCCAGCAGTCGGAGCGCAAGGCGCTCCAAGATCTCCTACGAGCAGTACTTC. The rearrangement uses TRBV6-5 and TRBJ2-7; D not resolved. V was shortened by 5 bases and J by 0 bases, with 23 bases between the two germline ends. This CDR3 contains 18 residues. Germline CDR1 is MNHEY and CDR2 is SVGAGI.